These T cell receptor beta chains were read from a single sample in a study of blood T cell repertoires in COVID-19. Sequencing used immunoSEQ multiplex PCR; TCRdb keeps in-frame clones, though not all of them. In the table there are roughly 41,000 clones, around 90% of which are singletons. The source material was peripheral blood. The receptors stem from a man in his sixties with active or convalescent COVID-19. Each CDR3 is given with its conserved first and last residue. Each record gives: V gene, D gene, clone size, J gene, CDR3 protein, CDR3 DNA. The D gene is left open where the match is weak. Clone size appears in some rows only: once, few, many, or a class for an expanded clone.

v_call: TRBV5-8; d_call: .; clone_size: .; j_call: TRBJ1-4; cdr3_aa: CASSSGLTAGEKLFF; cdr3_nt: TGTGCCAGCAGCTCCGGACTCACGGCGGGTGAAAAACTGTTTTTT
v_call: TRBV19; d_call: .; clone_size: .; j_call: TRBJ1-1; cdr3_aa: CASSIDSTDQRPEAFF; cdr3_nt: TGTGCCAGTAGTATAGATTCGACAGACCAACGACCTGAAGCTTTCTTT
v_call: TRBV5-4; d_call: TRBD2; clone_size: .; j_call: TRBJ2-4; cdr3_aa: CASSYTGTSGRNIQYF; cdr3_nt: TGTGCCAGCAGCTATACCGGGACTAGCGGGAGGAACATTCAGTACTTC
v_call: TRBV4-1; d_call: .; clone_size: .; j_call: TRBJ2-7; cdr3_aa: CASSRLVGLYEQYF; cdr3_nt: TGCGCCAGCAGCCGACTAGTAGGGCTCTACGAGCAGTACTTC
v_call: TRBV28; d_call: .; clone_size: .; j_call: TRBJ1-5; cdr3_aa: CASTYWGRYNQPQHF; cdr3_nt: TGTGCCAGCACCTATTGGGGCAGGTACAATCAGCCCCAGCATTTT
v_call: TRBV9; d_call: TRBD1; clone_size: .; j_call: TRBJ2-3; cdr3_aa: CASSVGQGDTDTQYF; cdr3_nt: TGTGCCAGCAGCGTAGGACAGGGGGACACAGATACGCAGTATTTT
v_call: TRBV11-2; d_call: TRBD1; clone_size: once; j_call: TRBJ1-5; cdr3_aa: CASSYRQGQPQHF; cdr3_nt: TGTGCCAGCAGCTACCGACAGGGTCAGCCCCAGCATTTT
v_call: TRBV28; d_call: .; clone_size: .; j_call: TRBJ1-1; cdr3_aa: CATRGNTEAFF; cdr3_nt: TGTGCCACCCGAGGGAACACTGAAGCTTTCTTT
v_call: TRBV30; d_call: .; clone_size: .; j_call: TRBJ2-3; cdr3_aa: CAWSPGASTDTQYF; cdr3_nt: TGTGCCTGGAGTCCAGGTGCTAGCACAGATACGCAGTATTTT
v_call: TRBV6-5; d_call: .; clone_size: .; j_call: TRBJ2-7; cdr3_aa: CASTRGYNYEQYF; cdr3_nt: TGTGCCAGCACTAGGGGATACAACTACGAGCAGTACTTC
v_call: TRBV20-1; d_call: .; clone_size: .; j_call: TRBJ2-5; cdr3_aa: CSASRQSETQYF; cdr3_nt: TGCAGTGCGAGTAGACAGTCGGAGACCCAGTACTTC
v_call: TRBV3-1/TRBV3-2; d_call: .; clone_size: .; j_call: TRBJ1-4; cdr3_aa: CASSPLLGLEKLFF; cdr3_nt: TGTGCCAGCAGCCCCCTTTTGGGCCTCGAAAAACTGTTTTTT
v_call: TRBV2; d_call: .; clone_size: .; j_call: TRBJ1-5; cdr3_aa: CASSEQGMSNQPQHF; cdr3_nt: TGTGCCAGCAGTGAACAGGGTATGAGCAATCAGCCCCAGCATTTT
v_call: TRBV6-5; d_call: TRBD2; clone_size: once; j_call: TRBJ2-3; cdr3_aa: CASSYGREAGTDTQYF; cdr3_nt: TGTGCCAGCAGTTACGGGCGGGAGGCAGGGACAGATACGCAGTATTTT
v_call: TRBV2; d_call: .; clone_size: .; j_call: TRBJ1-5; cdr3_aa: CASAAWRNQPQHF; cdr3_nt: TGTGCCAGCGCCGCCTGGCGCAATCAGCCCCAGCATTTT
v_call: TRBV11-2; d_call: .; clone_size: .; j_call: TRBJ2-7; cdr3_aa: CASSLTGNSYEQYF; cdr3_nt: TGTGCCAGCAGCTTAACAGGAAACTCCTACGAGCAGTACTTC
v_call: TRBV11-3; d_call: .; clone_size: once; j_call: TRBJ1-1; cdr3_aa: CASSPDREINTEAFF; cdr3_nt: TGTGCCAGCAGCCCCGACAGAGAGATAAACACTGAAGCTTTCTTT
v_call: TRBV5-6; d_call: .; clone_size: .; j_call: TRBJ1-5; cdr3_aa: CASSLFRGREQPQHF; cdr3_nt: TGTGCCAGCAGCTTGTTTAGGGGGAGGGAACAGCCCCAGCATTTT
v_call: TRBV11-2; d_call: .; clone_size: .; j_call: TRBJ1-4; cdr3_aa: CASSFGSVNEKLFF; cdr3_nt: TGTGCCAGCAGCTTCGGGTCAGTTAATGAAAAACTGTTTTTT
v_call: TRBV11-3; d_call: .; clone_size: .; j_call: TRBJ1-2; cdr3_aa: CASSLDLTAGRGLLNYGYTF; cdr3_nt: TGTGCCAGCAGCTTAGATCTAACCGCGGGCAGGGGTCTTCTCAACTATGGCTACACCTTC
v_call: TRBV2; d_call: .; clone_size: .; j_call: TRBJ2-1; cdr3_aa: CASREDSSSYNEQFF; cdr3_nt: TGTGCCAGCAGGGAAGACAGCAGCTCCTACAATGAGCAGTTCTTC
v_call: TRBV19; d_call: .; clone_size: .; j_call: TRBJ1-2; cdr3_aa: CASSIGTLTNYGYTF; cdr3_nt: TGTGCCAGTAGTATAGGAACCCTAACTAACTATGGCTACACCTTC
v_call: TRBV7-2; d_call: TRBD2; clone_size: .; j_call: TRBJ2-5; cdr3_aa: CASSLGRELETQYF; cdr3_nt: TGTGCCAGCAGCTTGGGGCGGGAGTTGGAGACCCAGTACTTC
v_call: TRBV15; d_call: .; clone_size: .; j_call: TRBJ1-5; cdr3_aa: CATSRPYQPQHF; cdr3_nt: TGTGCCACCAGCAGACCATATCAGCCCCAGCATTTT